One T cell receptor (beta chain) is described in this entry. This clone has only one observation. Its binding antigen is unknown. Base qualities were left out, and no much larger clone turns up one base away. TCRbeta CDR3 regions were amplified from genomic DNA using the immunoSEQ Assay, a bias-controlled multiplex PCR. Per the authors' processing: The number of nucleated cells in each sample was estimated from the amplification of reference gene primers within the assay. To quantify the absolute abundance of each unique TCRbeta CDR3 rearrangement, sequence reads were collapsed and filtered. For each sample, productive Simpson clonality was calculated as the square root of Simpson's diversity index across productive rearrangements. In its TCRdb copy, this immuneACCESS table keeps in-frame sequences only and misses some clones. Where compared with another copy, unresolved V genes explain less than half of these, and the others have no known cause. V, J and clone size are those of that table, while D and trimming were read from the DNA. For this sample there are some 250,000 clones; over 65% appear just once. The ten most abundant clones make up 3% to 3.5% of the sample.

The sample originates from a study of blood T cell repertoires in COVID-19 (dated by TCRdb to between 2020 and 2021). For the wider study: Collaborator samples came from the United States, Italy and Spain and covered acute and convalescent phases of COVID-19. Sample metadata almost always included a de-identified subject ID, COVID-19 status, age in years and sex. Deeply sampled blood TCRbeta repertoires from subjects exposed to, actively infected with, or recovered from COVID-19 were included in the dataset. The repertoires were released in a freely available public database intended as a resource for research on the immune response to SARS-CoV-2. Where available, HLA class I and class II types were taken from metadata supplied by the sample provider and were not determined by assay-based typing. Samples came from the ongoing ImmuneRACE study (first 160 participants) plus 1,254 subjects from 6 global collaborators. The material from the prospective study consisted of cDNA or gDNA derived from T cells, B-cell-depleted T cells, or PBMCs. Here is what the overall study found, with its caveats: The quantity of clinical and demographic metadata differed by source and by participant and was supplied without curation.

There are 15 amino acids in the CDR3, from cysteine to phenylalanine inclusive. Only CDR3 DNA is held: 45 bases, read in frame from base 1. From the germline V gene, CDR1 is MNHEY and CDR2 is SVGAGI. Trimming takes 9 bases off V and 10 bases off J; junction bases not matched to a gene: 12. The collaborating institutions used their own protocols to collect whole blood in K2EDTA tubes. For TCRbeta analysis, collaborators shipped samples in one of three forms: frozen whole blood, isolated PBMCs, or DNA extracted from either of those sample types. Recombination connected TRBV6-5 to TRBJ2-1; 13 middle bases align to TRBD2. The sequence was obtained from a woman aged 80 or older with acute or convalescent COVID-19. Sequences were obtained from peripheral blood. The nucleotides are TGTGCCAGTACCTCCGGGACTAGCGGGATACGGGAGCAGTTCTTC. It translates as CASTSGTSGIREQFF.